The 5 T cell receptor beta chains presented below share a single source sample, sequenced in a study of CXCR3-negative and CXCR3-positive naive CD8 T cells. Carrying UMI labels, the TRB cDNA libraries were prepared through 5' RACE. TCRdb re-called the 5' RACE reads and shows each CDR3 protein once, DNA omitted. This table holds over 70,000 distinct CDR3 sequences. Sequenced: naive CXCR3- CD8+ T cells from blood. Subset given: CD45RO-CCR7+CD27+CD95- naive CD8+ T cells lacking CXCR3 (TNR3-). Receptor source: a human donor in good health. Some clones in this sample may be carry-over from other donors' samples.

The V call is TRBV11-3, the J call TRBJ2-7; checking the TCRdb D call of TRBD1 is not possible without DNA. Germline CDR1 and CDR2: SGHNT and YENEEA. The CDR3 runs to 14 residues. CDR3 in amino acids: CASSAGGSSYEQYF.

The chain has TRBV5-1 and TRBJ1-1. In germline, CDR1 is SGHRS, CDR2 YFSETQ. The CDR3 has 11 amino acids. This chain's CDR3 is CASSRGPEAFF.

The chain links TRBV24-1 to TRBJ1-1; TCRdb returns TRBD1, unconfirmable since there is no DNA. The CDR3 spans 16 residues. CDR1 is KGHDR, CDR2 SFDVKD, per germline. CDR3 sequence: CATSSGGVWVNTEAFF.

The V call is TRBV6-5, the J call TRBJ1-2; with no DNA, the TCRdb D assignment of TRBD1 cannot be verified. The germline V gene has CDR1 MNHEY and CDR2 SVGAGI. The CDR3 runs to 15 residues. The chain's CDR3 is CASTPSRGGEYGYTF.

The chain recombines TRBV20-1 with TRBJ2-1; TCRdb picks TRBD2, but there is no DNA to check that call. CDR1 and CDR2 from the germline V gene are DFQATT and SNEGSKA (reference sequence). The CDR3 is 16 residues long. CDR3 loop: CSARDRAAGGYNEQFF.